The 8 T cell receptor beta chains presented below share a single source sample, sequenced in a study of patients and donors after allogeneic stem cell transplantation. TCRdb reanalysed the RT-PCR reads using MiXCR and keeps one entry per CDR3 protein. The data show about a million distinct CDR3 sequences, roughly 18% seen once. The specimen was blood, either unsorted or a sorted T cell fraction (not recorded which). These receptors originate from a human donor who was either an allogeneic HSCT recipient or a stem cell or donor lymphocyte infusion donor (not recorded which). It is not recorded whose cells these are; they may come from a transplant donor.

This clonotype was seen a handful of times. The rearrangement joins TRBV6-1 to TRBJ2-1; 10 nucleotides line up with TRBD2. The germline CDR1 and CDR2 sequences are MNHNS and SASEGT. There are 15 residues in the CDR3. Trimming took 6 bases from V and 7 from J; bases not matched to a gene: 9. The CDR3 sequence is CASSLMSGRANEQFF. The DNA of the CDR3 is TGTGCCAGCAGCCTCATGAGCGGGAGGGCAAATGAGCAGTTCTTC.

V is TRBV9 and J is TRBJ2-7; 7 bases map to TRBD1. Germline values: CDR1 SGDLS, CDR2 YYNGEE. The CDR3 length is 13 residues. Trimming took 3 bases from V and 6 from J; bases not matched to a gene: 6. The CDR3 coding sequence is TGTGCCAGCAGCGCGGAGACAGGGACCGAGCAGTACTTC. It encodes CASSAETGTEQYF.

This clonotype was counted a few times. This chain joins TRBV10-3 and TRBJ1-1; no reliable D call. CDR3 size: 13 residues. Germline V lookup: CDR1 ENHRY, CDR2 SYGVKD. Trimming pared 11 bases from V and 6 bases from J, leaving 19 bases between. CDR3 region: CASGLSRGAEAFF. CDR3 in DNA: TGTGCCTCCGGGTTAAGTCGCGGAGCTGAAGCTTTCTTT.

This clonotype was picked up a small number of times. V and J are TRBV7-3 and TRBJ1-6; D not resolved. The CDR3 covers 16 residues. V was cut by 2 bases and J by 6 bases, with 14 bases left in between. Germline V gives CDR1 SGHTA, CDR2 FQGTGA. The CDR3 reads CASSLLGTAANSPLHF. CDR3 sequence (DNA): TGTGCCAGCAGCTTATTGGGAACGGCGGCTAATTCACCCCTCCACTTT.

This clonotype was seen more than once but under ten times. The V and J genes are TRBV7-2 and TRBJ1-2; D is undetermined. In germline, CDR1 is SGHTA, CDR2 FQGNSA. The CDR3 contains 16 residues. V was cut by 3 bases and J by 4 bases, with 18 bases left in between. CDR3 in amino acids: CASSFLTGRVGYGYTF. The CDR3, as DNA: TGTGCCAGCAGCTTTTTAACCGGGAGGGTAGGCTATGGCTACACCTTC.

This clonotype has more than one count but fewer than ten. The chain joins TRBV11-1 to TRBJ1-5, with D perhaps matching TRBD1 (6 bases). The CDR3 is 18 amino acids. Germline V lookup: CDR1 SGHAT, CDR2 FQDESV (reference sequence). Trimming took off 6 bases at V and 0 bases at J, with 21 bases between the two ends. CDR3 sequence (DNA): TGTGCCAGCAGGGCAGGGGAAGGGATTTCTGGTAGCAATCAGCCCCAGCATTTT. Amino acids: CASRAGEGISGSNQPQHF.

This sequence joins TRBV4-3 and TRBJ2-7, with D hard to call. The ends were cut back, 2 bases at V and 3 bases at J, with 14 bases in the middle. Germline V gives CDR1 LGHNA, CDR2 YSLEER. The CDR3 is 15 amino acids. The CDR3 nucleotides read TGCGCCAGCAGCCAAACAGAGTCCGGAGTCTACGAGCAGTACTTC. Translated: CASSQTESGVYEQYF.

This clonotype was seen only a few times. This CDR3 is CSARGRSGETQYF. In DNA, the CDR3 is TGCAGTGCTAGAGGCAGGTCGGGGGAGACCCAGTACTTC. The rearrangement links TRBV20-1 to TRBJ2-5; possible D gene TRBD2, 5 bases. The germline V and J ends were trimmed by 1 base and 5 bases, with 11 bases remaining between them. The CDR3 totals 13 residues. CDR1 and CDR2 (germline): DFQATT, SNEGSKA (reference sequence).